A selection of T cell receptor beta chains follows, all from one sample in a study of shared T cell receptors in the human thymus. Repertoires were generated with immunoSEQ multiplex PCR, while TCRdb's copy carries only in-frame clones and drops some. Among 640,000 or so clones listed, more than 75% were seen once. The sample was also linked to a second study, of human thymus T cells.

The source material was thymocytes. These receptors were collected from a boy younger than two with a congenital heart defect. Each CDR3 is given with its conserved first and last residue. The D gene is left open where the match is weak. Clone sizes are given selectively: once, few, many, or a class where the clone is expanded.

d_gene	abundance	j_gene	v_gene	CDR3nt	CDR3aa
.	.	TRBJ2-7	TRBV9	TGTGCCAGCAGCGTAGGAAAAGGAGGTAACTCCTACGAGCAGTACTTC	CASSVGKGGNSYEQYF
.	.	TRBJ2-7	TRBV30	TGTGCCTGGAGTGTACCTCCCGGGCGAGGGTACGAGCAGTACTTC	CAWSVPPGRGYEQYF
TRBD2	.	TRBJ2-3	TRBV6-1	TGTGCCAGCAGTGGGACTAGCGGGGCTAGCACAGATACGCAGTATTTT	CASSGTSGASTDTQYF
.	.	TRBJ2-3	TRBV9	TGTGCCAGCAGCGTAGAAAGTCACACCGGCACAGATACGCAGTATTTT	CASSVESHTGTDTQYF
.	.	TRBJ1-1	TRBV5-1	TGCGCCAGCAGCCCTTCTTTTGGACAGAACACTGAAGCTTTCTTT	CASSPSFGQNTEAFF
TRBD2	few	TRBJ2-2	TRBV30	TGTGCCTGGAGTCTAAGCGGGGGCAACACCGGGGAGCTGTTTTTT	CAWSLSGGNTGELFF
.	.	TRBJ2-1	TRBV5-1	TGCGCCAGCAGCTCCCCAGGGGCGGGAGACTATCGAAATGAGCAGTTCTTC	CASSSPGAGDYRNEQFF
.	.	TRBJ2-7	TRBV15	TGTGCCACCAGCAGAGATTGGGGCCAGTTTAGGGGCGAGCAGTACTTC	CATSRDWGQFRGEQYF
.	.	TRBJ1-5	TRBV2	TGTGCCAGCAGTGAAAGGTTAGGGCGGGGAGAGTGGAGTCAGCCCCAGCATTTT	CASSERLGRGEWSQPQHF
TRBD1	.	TRBJ1-2	TRBV14	TGTGCCAGCAGCCTGGGGGGAGCCTCGGGACAGGGGGCTCCTGGCTACACCTTC	CASSLGGASGQGAPGYTF
TRBD2	.	TRBJ2-2	TRBV10-3	TGTGCCATCAGTGAGTCGACACTACCAAACCTGACTAGCGGGAGGGACCTGAACACCGGGGAGCTGTTTTTT	CAISESTLPNLTSGRDLNTGELFF
.	few	TRBJ2-5	TRBV28	TGTGCCAGCAGTTTTTCTGCGGGGAGAAGGCAAGAGACCCAGTACTTC	CASSFSAGRRQETQYF
TRBD1	.	TRBJ2-2	TRBV18	TGTGCCAGCTCACCACATATCCCCGGGACAGGGCCCACCGGGGAGCTGTTTTTT	CASSPHIPGTGPTGELFF
TRBD1	.	TRBJ1-6	TRBV27	TGTGCCAGCAGTTTAGGGACAGGGAGGATTGGAGCCCTCCACTTT	CASSLGTGRIGALHF
TRBD2	.	TRBJ2-7	TRBV7-6	TGTGCCAGCAGCCTGGGACTAGCGGGAGGGCCCCAATCCTACGAGCAGTACTTC	CASSLGLAGGPQSYEQYF
.	.	TRBJ2-7	TRBV14	TGTGCCAGCAGCCAAGTTCCGGACAGTTCCTACGAGCAGTACTTC	CASSQVPDSSYEQYF
.	.	TRBJ2-1	TRBV20-1	TGCAGTGCTAGAGCAAATGAGCAGTTCTTC	CSARANEQFF
.	.	TRBJ1-3	TRBV27	TGTGCCACCTCCTCGACATCAGGAAACACCATATATTTT	CATSSTSGNTIYF
.	.	TRBJ1-5	TRBV7-2	TGTGCCAGCAGCGCACTGGGCGGAGGAAAACAGCCCCAGCATTTT	CASSALGGGKQPQHF
.	.	TRBJ1-1	TRBV5-6	TGTGCCAGCAGCTATAGAGGGAGCACTGAAGCTTTCTTT	CASSYRGSTEAFF
.	.	TRBJ1-5	TRBV6-1	TGTGCCAGCAGTGATAGACAACTCAATCAGCCCCAGCATTTT	CASSDRQLNQPQHF
.	.	TRBJ2-2	TRBV5-1	TGCGCCAGCAGCCGAGTGCTAGGAGACACCGGGGAGCTGTTTTTT	CASSRVLGDTGELFF
TRBD2	.	TRBJ2-5	TRBV27	TGTGCCAGCAGTTCTCGACTAGCGGGAGACCAAGAGACCCAGTACTTC	CASSSRLAGDQETQYF
TRBD2	.	TRBJ2-1	TRBV7-9	TGTGCCAGAGGACCCGGGACTAGCAATGAGCAGTTCTTC	CARGPGTSNEQFF
TRBD1	.	TRBJ1-2	TRBV11-2	TGTGCCAGCAGCTTTCTTAAACCGGGACAGGGTGCTAACTATGGCTACACCTTC	CASSFLKPGQGANYGYTF
TRBD1	.	TRBJ1-1	TRBV5-4	TGTGCCAGCAGCATGGGACAGGTTCAAGCTTTCTTT	CASSMGQVQAFF
TRBD2	.	TRBJ2-1	TRBV9	TGTGCCAGCAGCGTAGATACTAGCGGGAGACACAATGAGCAGTTCTTC	CASSVDTSGRHNEQFF
.	.	TRBJ1-6	TRBV5-6	TGTGCCAGCAGCCACAGGGTTACTTTATCCTATAATTCACCCCTCCACTTT	CASSHRVTLSYNSPLHF
TRBD1	once	TRBJ1-5	TRBV28	TGTGCCAGCAGTTTGGACAGGGAGGACAATCAGCCCCAGCATTTT	CASSLDREDNQPQHF
.	.	TRBJ1-1	TRBV5-1	TGCGCCAGCAGCTTGGGACAGGCTAACACTGAAGCTTTCTTT	CASSLGQANTEAFF
TRBD2	.	TRBJ2-7	TRBV11-2	TGTGCCAGCAGCTTAGGGACTAGCGGGAGAAAGAACTACGAGCAGTACTTC	CASSLGTSGRKNYEQYF
.	.	TRBJ1-5	TRBV18	TGTGCCAGCTCACGTCGGCCAGACTCCAATCAGCCCCAGCATTTT	CASSRRPDSNQPQHF
.	.	TRBJ1-1	TRBV28	TGTGCCAGCAGTTTCAGAGGGGGTACTGAAGCTTTCTTT	CASSFRGGTEAFF
TRBD1	.	TRBJ2-3	TRBV29-1	TGCAGCGTCCAAAGGGCGTCAGGGGGCGCGAATAGTGAAGATACGCAGTATTTT	CSVQRASGGANSEDTQYF
.	.	TRBJ2-7	TRBV2	TGTGCCAGCAGTGAAGGGGAGGTGTTCTCCTTGAGCTCCTACGAGCAGTACTTC	CASSEGEVFSLSSYEQYF
.	.	TRBJ2-7	TRBV4-1	TGCGCCAGCAGCCACGGTGGTAGGGGCTCCTACGAGCAGTACTTC	CASSHGGRGSYEQYF
.	.	TRBJ2-7	TRBV28	TGTGCCAGCAGGCCACACCGGGACTGTTACGAGCAGTACTTC	CASRPHRDCYEQYF
.	.	TRBJ2-3	TRBV5-4	TGTGCCAGCAGCTTGGAGGAGTTTCACACAGATACGCAGTATTTT	CASSLEEFHTDTQYF
.	.	TRBJ2-1	TRBV6-5	TGTGCCAGCAGTGATAACAGGGCATACAATGAGCAGTTCTTC	CASSDNRAYNEQFF
TRBD2	.	TRBJ2-3	TRBV29-1	TGCAGCGTAGTAGGACTAGCGGGGGTGACAGATACGCAGTATTTT	CSVVGLAGVTDTQYF
.	.	TRBJ2-7	TRBV14	TGTGCCAGCAGCCAAGATCTTGGGCTTGGTTACGAGCAGTACTTC	CASSQDLGLGYEQYF
.	.	TRBJ1-5	TRBV27	TGTGCCAGCAGTAAAAAAGTCGGTGGGAGGCAGCCCCAGCATTTT	CASSKKVGGRQPQHF